Below, one T cell receptor beta chain is given with its context. This clonotype was recorded many times. The antigen it recognizes is unknown. No quality values exist for individual bases; no much larger clone is one base distant. The TCR beta CDR3 regions were amplified from the RNA transcripts. The first round of RT-PCR for the TCR CDR3 was performed with the HTBI primer set and the Qiagen OneStep RT-PCR kit. The libraries were constructed in a second round of multiplex PCR and then size-selected and purified. Libraries were sequenced paired-end with 100 bp reads on an Illumina HiSeq2000. Under the source paper's analysis protocol: Raw data were processed with SOAPnuke, discarding reads with adapters, uncalled bases, mean Phred below 15, or no exact constant-primer or identifier match. COPE v1.2.5 was used to merge high-quality paired reads, and clonotypes were defined as unique nucleotide sequences. Clonotypes were aligned to IMGT TRBV, TRBD and TRBJ reference segments using MiTCR v1.1. The analysis was restricted to V-J combinations with a frequency above 0.0001, which together covered roughly 99% of the repertoires. A TCS score was defined as the ratio of F50 (clonal expansion) to E x V (chaos), with BLOSUM62-based TCRdist applied between CDR3 peptides within each V-J. Welch's t-statistics and random forest reduced roughly 540 V-J features to 10 to 15, which were used in a naive Bayes classifier (R e1071). TCRdb applied fastp at Q25 and MiXCR to the public reads, then kept only in-frame beta chains. Entries are consolidated by CDR3 protein sequence, retaining the most common genes and DNA. TCRdb, not the authors, supplied the V and J calls. Across this sample there are 500,000 to 600,000 distinct CDR3 sequences, with approximately 16% seen only once. Roughly 18% of the sample comes from the top ten.

A patient counted as having stable Graves' hyperthyroidism if no progression to ophthalmopathy occurred over 18 months of follow-up. Hyperthyroidism patients were newly diagnosed, had a disease duration of under 2 months, and were aged 18 to 65 years. The study excluded patients with uncontrolled infections, other autoimmune diseases, pregnancy or lactation. Clinical symptoms, serum thyroxine and TRAb, thyroid ultrasound, and orbital computed tomography formed the basis for the diagnoses. PBMCs were isolated from approximately 10 ml of fresh peripheral blood by Ficoll-Paque density gradient centrifugation. Trizol reagent was used to extract total RNA, and RNA quality was then checked on an Agilent 2100 Bioanalyzer. The data stem from a study of T cells in Graves' hyperthyroidism and ophthalmopathy (dated by TCRdb to between 2019 and 2020). For the study in its entirety: Peripheral blood samples were taken at the time of initial diagnosis, prior to any treatment. To identify TCR V-J signatures that set the groups apart, the researchers used a discovery cohort of about a hundred patients, made up of approximately 43 with Graves' ophthalmopathy and about 59 with stable Graves' hyperthyroidism. The roughly 91 discovery patients were randomly split 7:3 into training and test sets. According to the paper, TCR Vbeta CDR3 sequencing was carried out on 135 peripheral blood samples, which came from approximately 43 ophthalmopathy, roughly 75 hyperthyroidism and approximately 17 progressor patients. Following sampling, methimazole starting at 30 mg daily was given to hyperthyroidism patients, and high-dose intravenous methylprednisolone was given to ophthalmopathy patients. Whether ophthalmopathy could be predicted prospectively was tested in an independent validation cohort made up of about 18 hyperthyroidism patients plus 17 patients who later progressed to ophthalmopathy. Thyroid tissue and blood T-cell repertoires from more than 5 Graves' hyperthyroidism patients were also compared in the study.

General findings and caveats noted by the study authors: Ophthalmopathy was separated from stable hyperthyroidism by a 13 V-J signature model, with 87.88% sensitivity and roughly 84% specificity obtained in cross-validation and 80%/75% obtained in testing. In validation, progression to ophthalmopathy was predicted by the model with nearly 71% sensitivity and roughly 72% specificity, a median of around 6.5 months before onset. Most expanded thyroid clonotypes (frequency above 0.001) were also detected in blood, a finding suggesting that blood repertoires may reflect thyroid immune responses. No statistical method was used to fix the sample size in advance, and group allocation was not hidden from the investigators.

Deletion took 1 base off V and 0 bases off J, with a span of 10 bases between the germline ends. CDR1 and CDR2 are read off the germline V gene (reference sequence) as GTSNPN and SVGIG. Counted from cysteine to phenylalanine, this CDR3 has 15 amino acids. The only DNA kept is the CDR3, 45 bases in frame from the first base. The rearranged segments are TRBV30 and TRBJ2-1; the D gene is perhaps TRBD2, on 5 matching bases. This receptor was identified in a woman under 30 with Graves' hyperthyroidism. The material sequenced was blood. The DNA reads as follows: TGTGCCTGGAGTGGTGAGGGAAGCTCCTACAATGAGCAGTTCTTC. Translated, this gives CAWSGEGSSYNEQFF.